A single sample gave rise to the 8 T cell receptor beta chains below, sequenced in a study of shared clonotypes between healthy human individuals (dated by TCRdb to between 2020 and 2021). The method was the immunoSEQ multiplex PCR assay. The clones in this table, taken by TCRdb from immuneACCESS, are in-frame only. Not every clone is retained; where verified, under half of the shortfall comes from an unresolved V gene, and the cause of the rest is unknown. Within this sample are some 550,000 clones, with around 97% of them counted one time only. About 0.057% of the sample goes to the ten largest clones. Sequenced: naive CD4+ T cells sorted from blood. The cell subset or site label, read with the paper, signifies: CD45RA+ positively selected. The receptors originated from a woman in her thirties in good health.

This rearrangement joins TRBV19 to TRBJ2-2; D is tentatively TRBD1 or TRBD2 (5 bases each). Germline assignment: CDR1 LNHDA and CDR2 SQIVND (reference sequence). The CDR3 is made up of 16 amino acids. The V end was cut by 4 bases, the J end by 7 bases, with 19 bases between. The CDR3 is CASSNQKQRGLGELFF. In DNA, the CDR3 is TGTGCCAGTAGTAACCAGAAACAGAGGGGTCTCGGGGAGCTGTTTTTT.

CDR3 sequence reads: CASSKGGTGGAGELFF. The CDR3 coding sequence is TGCGCCAGCTCCAAAGGCGGGACAGGGGGTGCCGGGGAGCTGTTTTTT. The chain joins TRBV5-1 to TRBJ2-2; 11 bases match TRBD1. After removal of 7 bases from V and 6 bases from J, the junction contained 11 bases not matched to a gene. The CDR3 loop spans 16 amino acids. CDR1 is SGHRS, CDR2 YFSETQ, per germline.

This rearrangement joins TRBV7-6 to TRBJ1-6, with D uncertain. Trimming took 1 base from V and 10 from J, leaving 8 bases between them. CDR1 SGHVS and CDR2 FNYEAQ come from the germline V gene. The CDR3 loop spans 13 amino acids. CDR3 DNA: TGTGCCAGCAGCTTAGATAGCCGATCACCCCTCCACTTT. It yields the protein CASSLDSRSPLHF.

This clone was seen a single time. The chain joins TRBV2 to TRBJ2-1; maybe TRBD1 (6 bases). Trimming pared 6 bases from V and 5 bases from J, leaving 11 bases between. CDR3 length: 13 amino acids. The germline CDR1 and CDR2 sequences are SNHLY and FYNNEI. The CDR3 DNA sequence: TGTGCCAGCAGCACCCAGGGGAACAATGAGCAGTTCTTC. Translating gives CASSTQGNNEQFF.

The V and J genes are TRBV5-1 and TRBJ2-5; 7 bases match TRBD1. V trimming: 4 bases; J trimming: 5 bases; junction bases outside the gene matches: 14. The CDR3 spans 16 residues. CDR1 is SGHRS, CDR2 YFSETQ, per germline. The CDR3: CASSLTPDRAGETQYF. The CDR3 DNA is TGCGCCAGCAGCCTTACCCCCGACAGGGCTGGGGAGACCCAGTACTTC.

V and J are TRBV7-3 and TRBJ2-3, with a tentative D call TRBD1 (6 bases). Germline-derived CDR1 and CDR2 are SGHTA and FQGTGA. V was clipped by 8 bases and J by 2 bases, with 14 bases between them. This CDR3 comprises 14 residues. CDR3 in DNA: TGTGCCAGCGCACGGGACACAAACACAGATACGCAGTATTTT. Translated: CASARDTNTDTQYF.

The chain employs TRBV27 and TRBJ2-1; TRBD2 matches at 13 bases. The CDR3 extends over 19 amino acids. Trimming cost V 6 bases and J 2 bases; bases outside gene matches: 13. Germline values: CDR1 MNHEY, CDR2 SMNVEV (reference sequence). CDR3 nucleotides: TGTGCCAGCAGGCCCCCGGGACTAGCGGGAAAGGGTGCCTACAATGAGCAGTTCTTC. This gives the protein CASRPPGLAGKGAYNEQFF.

This clone was recorded once. This chain connects TRBV2 to TRBJ2-3, with 9 bases aligning to TRBD2. The CDR3 extends over 15 amino acids. Looked up from germline, CDR1 is SNHLY and CDR2 is FYNNEI. With 6 bases clipped from V and 4 bases from J, the junction kept 8 bases outside the gene matches. The CDR3 is CASSRPAGGPDTQYF. The DNA for the CDR3 is TGTGCCAGCAGCCGACCAGCGGGAGGACCAGATACGCAGTATTTT.